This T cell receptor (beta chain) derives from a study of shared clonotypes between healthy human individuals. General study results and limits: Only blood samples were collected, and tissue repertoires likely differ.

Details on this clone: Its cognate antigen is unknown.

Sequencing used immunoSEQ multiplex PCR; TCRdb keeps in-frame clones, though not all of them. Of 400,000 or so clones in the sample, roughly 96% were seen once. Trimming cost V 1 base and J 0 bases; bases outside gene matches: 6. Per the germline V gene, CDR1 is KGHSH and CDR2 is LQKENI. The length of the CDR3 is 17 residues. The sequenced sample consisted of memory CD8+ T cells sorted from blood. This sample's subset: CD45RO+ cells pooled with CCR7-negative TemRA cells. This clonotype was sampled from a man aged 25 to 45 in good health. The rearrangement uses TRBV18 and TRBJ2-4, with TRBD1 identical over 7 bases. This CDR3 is CASSPLLRGLAKNIQYF. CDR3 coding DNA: TGTGCCAGCTCACCACTTCTTAGGGGGCTAGCCAAAAACATTCAGTACTTC.